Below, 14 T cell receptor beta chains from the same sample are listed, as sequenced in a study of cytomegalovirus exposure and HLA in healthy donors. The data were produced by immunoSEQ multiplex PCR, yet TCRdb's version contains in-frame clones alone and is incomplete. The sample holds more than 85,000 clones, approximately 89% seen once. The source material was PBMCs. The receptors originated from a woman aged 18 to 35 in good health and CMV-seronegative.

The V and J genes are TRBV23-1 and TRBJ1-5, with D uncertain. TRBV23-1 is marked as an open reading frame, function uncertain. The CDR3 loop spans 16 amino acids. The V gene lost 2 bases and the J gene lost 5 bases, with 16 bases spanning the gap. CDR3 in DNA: TGCGCCAGCAGTCAAATCGGTCCTTATCGGGATCAGCCCCAGCATTTT. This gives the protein CASSQIGPYRDQPQHF.

The CDR3: CASSPGQGGLNTEAFF. As DNA, the CDR3 is TGTGCCAGCTCACCCGGACAGGGAGGGCTGAACACTGAAGCTTTCTTT. The genes are TRBV18 and TRBJ1-1, with 8 bases matching TRBD1. Germline trimming cut 3 bases from V and 0 bases from J; bases unmatched to any gene: 6. This CDR3 is 16 amino acids long. Germline loops: CDR1 KGHSH, CDR2 LQKENI.

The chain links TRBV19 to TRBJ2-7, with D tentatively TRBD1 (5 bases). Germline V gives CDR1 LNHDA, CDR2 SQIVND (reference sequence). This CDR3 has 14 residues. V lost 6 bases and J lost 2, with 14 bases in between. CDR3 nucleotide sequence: TGTGCCAGTAGCAACAGGTTCCCTCCCTACGAGCAGTACTTC. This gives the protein CASSNRFPPYEQYF.

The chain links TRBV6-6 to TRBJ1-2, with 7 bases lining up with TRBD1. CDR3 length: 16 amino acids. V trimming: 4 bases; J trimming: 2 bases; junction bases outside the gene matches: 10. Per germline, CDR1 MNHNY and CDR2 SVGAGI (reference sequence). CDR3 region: CASSSPAYRGNYGYTF. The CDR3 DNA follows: TGTGCCAGCAGTTCCCCCGCCTACAGGGGAAACTATGGCTACACCTTC.

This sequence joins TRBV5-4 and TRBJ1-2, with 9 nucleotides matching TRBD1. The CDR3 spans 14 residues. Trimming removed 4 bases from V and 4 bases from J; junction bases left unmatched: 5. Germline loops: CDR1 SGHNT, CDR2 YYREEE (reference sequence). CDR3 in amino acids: CASSPGTGTYGYTF. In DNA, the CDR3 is TGTGCCAGCAGCCCCGGGACAGGGACCTATGGCTACACCTTC. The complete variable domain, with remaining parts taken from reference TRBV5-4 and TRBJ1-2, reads ETGVTQSPTHLIKTRGQQVTLRCSSQSGHNTVSWYQQALGQGPQFIFQYYREEENGRGNFPPRFSGLQFPNYSSELNVNALELDDSALYLCASSPGTGTYGYTFGSGTRLTVV.

CDR3 bases: TGCGCCAGCAGCCAAGATTTCTTTATCGGGACAGGGGCTCCCCTCTCCTACAATGAGCAGTTCTTC. Its translation is CASSQDFFIGTGAPLSYNEQFF. The gene calls are TRBV4-3 and TRBJ2-1; the match to TRBD1 covers 10 bases. Per the germline V gene, CDR1 is LGHNA and CDR2 is YSLEER. V was pared by 0 bases and J by 0 bases, with 17 bases of the junction left unmatched. The CDR3 sequence is 22 residues long.

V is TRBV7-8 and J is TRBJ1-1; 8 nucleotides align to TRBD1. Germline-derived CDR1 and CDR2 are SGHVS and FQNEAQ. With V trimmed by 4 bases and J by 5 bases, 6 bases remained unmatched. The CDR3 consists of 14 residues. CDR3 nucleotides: TGTGCCAGCAGCTCCCAGGGGGCCCGAACTGAAGCTTTCTTT. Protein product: CASSSQGARTEAFF.

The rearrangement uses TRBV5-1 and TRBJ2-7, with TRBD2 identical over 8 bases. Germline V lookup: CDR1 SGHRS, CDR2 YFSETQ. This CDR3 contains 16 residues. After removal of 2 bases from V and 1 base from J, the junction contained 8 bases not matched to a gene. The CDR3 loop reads CASSLISAGASYEQYF. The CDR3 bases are TGCGCCAGCAGCTTAATATCAGCGGGAGCGTCCTACGAGCAGTACTTC. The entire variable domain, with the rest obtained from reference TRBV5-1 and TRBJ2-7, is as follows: KAGVTQTPRYLIKTRGQQVTLSCSPISGHRSVSWYQQTPGQGLQFLFEYFSETQRNKGNFPGRFSGRQFSNSRSEMNVSTLELGDSALYLCASSLISAGASYEQYFGPGTRLTVT.

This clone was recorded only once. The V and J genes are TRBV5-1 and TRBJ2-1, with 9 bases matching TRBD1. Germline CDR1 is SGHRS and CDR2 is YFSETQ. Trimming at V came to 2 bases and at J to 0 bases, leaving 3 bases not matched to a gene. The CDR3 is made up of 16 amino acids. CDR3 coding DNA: TGCGCCAGCAGCTTCGGACAGGGGAGCTCCTACAATGAGCAGTTCTTC. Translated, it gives CASSFGQGSSYNEQFF.

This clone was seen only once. CDR3 loop: CASSLATGINYGYTF. The DNA of the CDR3 is TGTGCCAGCAGCTTAGCGACAGGGATTAACTATGGCTACACCTTC. This chain uses TRBV7-8 with TRBJ1-2; 7 bases agree with TRBD1. From germline, CDR1 is SGHVS and CDR2 FQNEAQ. The CDR3 spans 15 residues. V lost 0 bases, J lost 1 base, and 2 bases stayed unmatched. Based on the CDR3 plus reference TRBV7-8 and TRBJ1-2, the full variable domain is GAGVSQSPRYKVAKRGQDVALRCDPISGHVSLFWYQQALGQGPEFLTYFQNEAQLDKSGLPSDRFFAERPEGSVSTLKIQRTQQEDSAVYLCASSLATGINYGYTFGSGTRLTVV.

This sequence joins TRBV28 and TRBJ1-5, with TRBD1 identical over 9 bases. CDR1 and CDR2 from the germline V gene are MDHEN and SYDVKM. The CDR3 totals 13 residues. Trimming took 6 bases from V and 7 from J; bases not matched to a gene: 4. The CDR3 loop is CASRGQGGQPQHF. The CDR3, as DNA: TGTGCCAGCAGGGGACAGGGCGGGCAGCCCCAGCATTTT.

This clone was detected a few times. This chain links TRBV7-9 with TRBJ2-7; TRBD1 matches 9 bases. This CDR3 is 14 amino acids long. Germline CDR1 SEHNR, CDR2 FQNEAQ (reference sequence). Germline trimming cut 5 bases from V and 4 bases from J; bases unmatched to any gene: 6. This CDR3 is CASSPRQGVYEQYF. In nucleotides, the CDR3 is TGTGCCAGCAGCCCACGACAGGGGGTTTACGAGCAGTACTTC.

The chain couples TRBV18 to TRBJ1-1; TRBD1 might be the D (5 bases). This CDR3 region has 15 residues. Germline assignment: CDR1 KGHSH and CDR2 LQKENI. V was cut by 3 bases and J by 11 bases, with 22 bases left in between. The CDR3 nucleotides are TGTGCCAGCTCACCTAAAAGGCAGGGCCCCGATGAGGCTTTCTTT. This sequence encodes CASSPKRQGPDEAFF.

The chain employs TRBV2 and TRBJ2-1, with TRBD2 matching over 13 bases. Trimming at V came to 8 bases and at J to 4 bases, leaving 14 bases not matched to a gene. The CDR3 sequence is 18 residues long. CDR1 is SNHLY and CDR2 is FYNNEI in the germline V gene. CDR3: CASLGGTSGAREYNEQFF. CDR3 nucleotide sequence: TGTGCCAGCCTAGGGGGGACTAGCGGGGCCCGGGAGTACAATGAGCAGTTCTTC.